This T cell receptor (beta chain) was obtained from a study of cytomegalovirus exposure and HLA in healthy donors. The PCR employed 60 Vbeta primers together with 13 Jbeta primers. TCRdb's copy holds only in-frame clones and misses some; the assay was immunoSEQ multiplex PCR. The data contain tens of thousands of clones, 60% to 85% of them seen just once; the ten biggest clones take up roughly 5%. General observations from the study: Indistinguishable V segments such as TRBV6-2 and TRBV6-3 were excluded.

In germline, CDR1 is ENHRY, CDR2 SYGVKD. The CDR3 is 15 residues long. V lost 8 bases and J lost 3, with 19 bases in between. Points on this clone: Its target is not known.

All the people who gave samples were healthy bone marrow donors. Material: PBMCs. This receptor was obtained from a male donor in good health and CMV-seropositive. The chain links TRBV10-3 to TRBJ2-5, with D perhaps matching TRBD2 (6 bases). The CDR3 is CAIRETEGLEETQYF. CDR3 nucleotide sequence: TGTGCCATCCGAGAAACGGAGGGGTTAGAAGAGACCCAGTACTTC.